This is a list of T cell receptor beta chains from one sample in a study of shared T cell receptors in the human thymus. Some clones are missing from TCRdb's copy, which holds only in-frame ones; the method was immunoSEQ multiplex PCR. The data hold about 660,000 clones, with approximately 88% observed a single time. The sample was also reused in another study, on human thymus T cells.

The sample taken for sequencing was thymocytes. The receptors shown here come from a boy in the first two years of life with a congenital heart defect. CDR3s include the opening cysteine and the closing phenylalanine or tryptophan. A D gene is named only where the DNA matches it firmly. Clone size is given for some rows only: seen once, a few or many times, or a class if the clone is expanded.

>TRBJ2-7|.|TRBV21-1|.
CASSKVSQGLAGPTSYEQYF
TGTGCCAGCAGCAAAGTATCCCAGGGACTAGCGGGACCGACCTCCTACGAGCAGTACTTC
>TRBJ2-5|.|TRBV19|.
CASSSRDFETQYF
TGTGCCAGTAGTAGCCGGGACTTTGAGACCCAGTACTTC
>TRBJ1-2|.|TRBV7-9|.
CASSPTGGPPGGYTF
TGTGCCAGCAGCCCCACGGGGGGGCCGCCTGGGGGCTACACCTTC
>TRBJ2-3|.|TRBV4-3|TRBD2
CASSQLQTVAGGVADTQYF
TGCGCCAGCAGCCAACTCCAGACGGTGGCGGGAGGGGTGGCAGATACGCAGTATTTT
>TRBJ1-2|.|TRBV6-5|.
CASSQTGTFYGYTF
TGTGCCAGCAGTCAGACCGGGACATTCTATGGCTACACCTTC
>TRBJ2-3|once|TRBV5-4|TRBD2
CASSWGLAGAAGDTQYF
TGTGCCAGCAGCTGGGGACTAGCGGGAGCCGCGGGGGATACGCAGTATTTT
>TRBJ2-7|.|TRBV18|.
CASSPRSGAGSGDYEQYF
TGTGCCAGCTCACCCCGCTCTGGGGCAGGTTCTGGGGACTACGAGCAGTACTTC
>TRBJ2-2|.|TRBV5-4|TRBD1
CASSPDRGWTGELFF
TGTGCCAGCAGCCCGGACAGGGGGTGGACCGGGGAGCTGTTTTTT
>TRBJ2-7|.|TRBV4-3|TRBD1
CASSQAAGTGGKSSYEQYF
TGCGCCAGCAGCCAAGCAGCCGGGACAGGGGGGAAGAGCTCCTACGAGCAGTACTTC
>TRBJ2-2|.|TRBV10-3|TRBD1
CAISEPPGDRRTGELFF
TGTGCCATCAGTGAGCCGCCCGGGGACAGGCGCACCGGGGAGCTGTTTTTT
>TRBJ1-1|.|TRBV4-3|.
CASSQGGGLNTEAFF
TGCGCCAGCAGCCAAGGGGGGGGTCTGAACACTGAAGCTTTCTTT
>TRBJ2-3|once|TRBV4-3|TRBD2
CASSQDLAGGPGSTDTQYF
TGCGCCAGCAGCCAAGATCTAGCGGGAGGGCCGGGGAGCACAGATACGCAGTATTTT
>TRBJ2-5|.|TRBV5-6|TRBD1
CASSRKVDRSIGWETQYF
TGTGCCAGCAGCCGAAAGGTGGACAGGTCCATAGGATGGGAGACCCAGTACTTC